The 27 T cell receptor beta chains presented below share a single source sample, sequenced in a study of T cell responses to AZD1222 COVID-19 vaccine. The repertoire was sequenced with immunoSEQ multiplex PCR; TCRdb's copy has only in-frame clones and lacks some. The sample shows roughly 77,000 clones, about 90% of them seen only once. The specimen comprised peripheral blood, sampled on day 0 of MenACWY control vaccination. These receptors were taken from an adult in good health.

The CDR3 DNA sequence: TGCGCCAGCACCGGGACCCCCAATGAGCAGTTCTTC. Translated, it gives CASTGTPNEQFF. This chain links TRBV5-1 with TRBJ2-1; D possibly uses TRBD1 or TRBD2 (5 bases each). V lost 6 bases and J lost 6, with 10 bases in between. The CDR3 consists of 12 residues. Germline lookup yields CDR1 SGHRS and CDR2 YFSETQ.

This CDR3 is CASSLALEPQHF. The CDR3 DNA reads as TGTGCCAGCAGTTTAGCGTTGGAGCCCCAGCATTTT. This sequence joins TRBV12-3 or TRBV12-4 and TRBJ1-5; D is ambiguous. V gave up 0 bases and J gave up 8 bases, with 5 bases separating them. The CDR3 covers 12 residues.

The V and J genes are TRBV6-5 and TRBJ2-2, with TRBD2 as a possible D gene (6 bases). Germline CDR1 and CDR2: MNHEY and SVGAGI. This CDR3 comprises 16 residues. V was trimmed by 4 bases and J by 0 bases, leaving 12 bases between them. CDR3 nucleotide sequence: TGTGCCAGCAGTTTCTCCGGGACTTCGAACACCGGGGAGCTGTTTTTT. Translation: CASSFSGTSNTGELFF.

The J gene is TRBJ1-3, the V gene TRBV2; the D gene is possibly TRBD1 (6 bases). The CDR3 is 15 amino acids. Germline CDR1 is SNHLY and CDR2 is FYNNEI. Trimming stripped 5 bases from V and 0 bases from J, with 11 bases between. The CDR3 here is CASSTDRSSGNTIYF. CDR3 nucleotides: TGTGCCAGCAGTACGGACAGAAGCTCTGGAAACACCATATATTTT. Full variable domain (outside the CDR3, taken from reference TRBV2 and TRBJ1-3): EPEVTQTPSHQVTQMGQEVILRCVPISNHLYFYWYRQILGQKVEFLVSFYNNEISEKSEIFDDQFSVERPDGSNFTLKIRSTKLEDSAMYFCASSTDRSSGNTIYFGEGSWLTVV.

The J gene is TRBJ2-2, the V gene TRBV7-3, with D maybe TRBD2 (6 bases). The CDR3 consists of 14 residues. Trimming left V 7 bases short and J 4 bases short, with 13 bases between. Per germline, CDR1 SGHTA and CDR2 FQGTGA. Written as DNA, the CDR3 is TGTGCCAGCAAAACCGGGGGTGGCACCGGGGAGCTGTTTTTT. This encodes CASKTGGGTGELFF.

The V call is TRBV15, the J call TRBJ2-1, with D unclear. Trimming removed 6 bases from V and 3 bases from J, with 12 bases in between. The CDR3 has 14 residues. In germline, CDR1 is LNHNV, CDR2 YYDKDF (reference sequence). The CDR3 loop reads CATRGAEVYNEQFF. CDR3 coding DNA: TGTGCCACCAGGGGCGCGGAAGTCTACAATGAGCAGTTCTTC. Variable domain in full (rest from reference TRBV15 and TRBJ2-1): DAMVIQNPRYQVTQFGKPVTLSCSQTLNHNVMYWYQQKSSQAPKLLFHYYDKDFNNEADTPDNFQSRRPNTSFCFLDIRSPGLGDTAMYLCATRGAEVYNEQFFGPGTRLTVL.

The V gene is TRBV11-2, the J gene TRBJ2-3, with 10 nucleotides matching TRBD2. Germline CDR1 and CDR2: SGHAT and FQNNGV. Unmatched junction bases numbered 8, after V lost 5 bases and J lost 6 bases. This CDR3 contains 15 residues. CDR3 amino acids: CASSESGRAVDTQYF. The CDR3, as DNA: TGTGCCAGCAGCGAAAGCGGGAGGGCCGTCGATACGCAGTATTTT.

The V gene is TRBV6-2 or TRBV6-3, the J gene TRBJ1-1, with D perhaps matching TRBD1 (5 bases). V was shortened by 6 bases and J by 3 bases, with 17 bases between the two germline ends. This CDR3 is built from 15 residues. Germline CDR1 is MNHEY and CDR2 is SVGEGT. The CDR3 DNA reads TGTGCCAGCAGCGAACATAGGGACGGTTACACTGAAGCTTTCTTT. Protein: CASSEHRDGYTEAFF.

This chain joins TRBV10-3 and TRBJ2-3; the match to TRBD1 covers 9 bases. Germline V lookup: CDR1 ENHRY, CDR2 SYGVKD. V lost 5 bases, J lost 2 bases, and 5 bases stayed unmatched. The CDR3 has 15 residues. CDR3 DNA sequence: TGTGCCATCAGTACACAGGGGGCGGACACAGATACGCAGTATTTT. Translation gives CAISTQGADTDTQYF.

The chain has TRBV2 and TRBJ1-2; 8 bases are a match to TRBD1. CDR3 length: 16 amino acids. Germline lookup yields CDR1 SNHLY and CDR2 FYNNEI. The V gene end was trimmed by 4 bases and the J gene end by 7 bases; junction bases not matched to a gene: 14. The CDR3 DNA reads as TGTGCCAGCAGTGGGGACTCTTTGACAGGGGTCAGTGGCTACACCTTC. Amino acids: CASSGDSLTGVSGYTF.

As DNA, the CDR3 is TGCAGCGTTGAAGATCAGGGGAGCGGAGCTTTCTTT. The encoded protein is CSVEDQGSGAFF. The chain uses TRBV29-1 and TRBJ1-1; tentatively, D is TRBD1 (6 bases). CDR1 is SQVTM, CDR2 ANQGSEA, per germline. CDR3 size: 12 residues. V dropped 0 bases and J dropped 10 bases, with 12 bases sitting between them.

The J gene is TRBJ2-4, the V gene TRBV7-2; D unclear. V was shortened by 5 bases and J by 0 bases, with 8 bases between the two germline ends. The germline gives CDR1 SGHTA, CDR2 FQGNSA. The CDR3 sequence is 14 residues long. The CDR3 region is CASSPGSAKNIQYF. For the CDR3, the DNA is TGTGCCAGCAGCCCAGGATCAGCCAAAAACATTCAGTACTTC.

The chain links TRBV19 to TRBJ2-5; TRBD1 aligns across 10 bases. Germline loops: CDR1 LNHDA, CDR2 SQIVND (reference sequence). With 3 bases clipped from V and 5 bases from J, the junction kept 9 bases outside the gene matches. The CDR3 runs 16 residues. In DNA, the CDR3 is TGTGCCAGTAGTATGAAAGGGGACAGGGGAAGCGAGACCCAGTACTTC. Protein sequence: CASSMKGDRGSETQYF.

The chain couples TRBV7-9 to TRBJ2-1; no firm D call. The CDR3 loop spans 14 amino acids. V was cut by 0 bases and J by 3 bases, with 6 bases left in between. Germline V gene sequence: CDR1 SEHNR, CDR2 FQNEAQ (reference sequence). CDR3 region: CASSLAGFYNEQFF. The CDR3 nucleotides are TGTGCCAGCAGCTTAGCAGGGTTCTACAATGAGCAGTTCTTC.

This clone occurred once. The CDR3 sequence: CASSLGTVGAGETQYF. The CDR3 region has the DNA TGTGCCAGCAGCCTCGGGACCGTGGGTGCGGGGGAGACCCAGTACTTC. The V call is TRBV7-9, the J call TRBJ2-5, with a weak D call TRBD2 (6 bases). The CDR3 spans 16 residues. Germline CDR1 SEHNR, CDR2 FQNEAQ (reference sequence). V dropped 5 bases and J dropped 5 bases, with 21 bases sitting between them.

The chain has TRBV7-2 and TRBJ1-4; no firm D call. Trimming stripped 3 bases from V and 5 bases from J, with 13 bases between. The germline gives CDR1 SGHTA, CDR2 FQGNSA. This CDR3 is built from 15 residues. The DNA for the CDR3 is TGTGCCAGCAGCTTGAGGAGCGTCCCGAATGAAAAACTGTTTTTT. This sequence encodes CASSLRSVPNEKLFF.

J is TRBJ1-6 and V is TRBV7-2; TRBD1 might be the D (5 bases). Trimming shortened V by 1 base and J by 7 bases, and 14 bases separated the two germline ends. This CDR3 comprises 16 residues. The germline CDR1 and CDR2 sequences are SGHTA and FQGNSA. CDR3 nucleotides: TGTGCCAGCAGCTTAGGTGGTCAGGGAAACAATTCACCCCTCCACTTT. It is translated as CASSLGGQGNNSPLHF.

The table lists this clone with a count of one. V is TRBV14 and J is TRBJ2-1, with TRBD2 matching over 16 bases. This CDR3 region has 16 residues. Germline lookup yields CDR1 SGHDN and CDR2 FVKESK. The trim removed 4 bases at V and 7 bases at J, leaving 4 bases unmatched. The DNA of the CDR3 is TGTGCCAGCAGCCGGGGACTAGCGGGAGGGCGGAATGAGCAGTTCTTC. Amino acids: CASSRGLAGGRNEQFF.

This chain connects TRBV4-3 to TRBJ2-5; no reliable D call. V dropped 3 bases and J dropped 2 bases, with 10 bases sitting between them. From germline, CDR1 is LGHNA and CDR2 YSLEER. This CDR3 is built from 14 residues. Here the CDR3 DNA reads TGCGCCAGCAGCCAGACTTATCCTCAAGAGACCCAGTACTTC. This codes for CASSQTYPQETQYF.

The chain recombines TRBV7-2 with TRBJ1-4; D call uncertain. This CDR3 has 16 amino acids. V was clipped by 1 base and J by 8 bases, with 17 bases between them. Germline assignment: CDR1 SGHTA and CDR2 FQGNSA. CDR3 in DNA: TGTGCCAGCAGCTTAGTGGGTCAGATGGTGTCGGAAAAACTGTTTTTT. This gives the protein CASSLVGQMVSEKLFF.

V gene TRBV20-1 combines with J gene TRBJ1-6, with 7 nucleotides matching TRBD1. V lost 3 bases, J lost 7 bases, and 6 bases stayed unmatched. Germline-derived CDR1 and CDR2 are DFQATT and SNEGSKA (reference sequence). CDR3 length equals 14 residues. In DNA form, the CDR3 reads TGCAGTGCTAGTGAGGGGGCAGGCAATTCACCCCTCCACTTT. Protein: CSASEGAGNSPLHF.

The chain carries TRBV18 and TRBJ2-1, with 7 bases identical to TRBD2. The CDR3 contains 14 residues. Trimming took 2 bases from V and 5 from J; bases not matched to a gene: 3. Germline V gene data show CDR1 as KGHSH and CDR2 as LQKENI. The CDR3 here is CASSPMREHNEQFF. The DNA of the CDR3 is TGTGCCAGCTCACCAATGCGGGAGCACAATGAGCAGTTCTTC.

The chain has TRBV5-1 and TRBJ2-3, with TRBD1 matching 7 bases. Germline CDR1 SGHRS, CDR2 YFSETQ. The CDR3 sequence is 15 residues long. V lost 3 bases and J lost 2; bases outside the gene matches: 6. The CDR3 DNA sequence: TGCGCCAGCAGCTGGCGACAGGGAGACACAGATACGCAGTATTTT. Translation: CASSWRQGDTDTQYF.

A remark on this clone: Compared with germline, one end of the junction differs, possibly owing to a read error. CDR3 region: CAWARPGSTSYRYTF. For the CDR3, the DNA is TGTGCCTGGGCCCGGCCGGGCTCAACTAGCTATCGCTACACCTTC. The chain has TRBV30 and TRBJ1-2; D unresolved. The CDR3 covers 15 residues. Germline V gene data show CDR1 as GTSNPN and CDR2 as SVGIG (reference sequence).

CDR3 amino acids: CASKEGAGANVLTF. The CDR3 DNA follows: TGTGCCAGTAAGGAAGGGGCCGGGGCCAACGTCCTGACTTTC. The V and J genes are TRBV19 and TRBJ2-6; tentative D call: TRBD1 (5 bases). The CDR3 is 14 residues long. The V gene lost 7 bases and the J gene lost 4 bases, with 11 bases spanning the gap. Germline CDR1 and CDR2: LNHDA and SQIVND (reference sequence).

The rearrangement links TRBV11-2 to TRBJ2-7; no firm D call. The V end lost 1 base, the J end lost 6 bases, and 13 bases lay between the germline ends. This CDR3 is 14 amino acids long. The germline CDR1 and CDR2 sequences are SGHAT and FQNNGV. The CDR3 region is CASSLASAGSEQYF. The CDR3 nucleotides read TGTGCCAGCAGCTTAGCGTCGGCAGGCAGCGAGCAGTACTTC.

This clone showed up just once. The chain is built from TRBV10-2 and TRBJ2-7, with D hard to call. Germline loops: CDR1 WSHSY, CDR2 SAAADI. The CDR3 sequence is 15 residues long. The V end lost 6 bases, the J end lost 0 bases, and 15 bases lay between the germline ends. In DNA, the CDR3 is TGCGCCAGCAGGAAGGGAAGGCTCGACTCCTACGAGCAGTACTTC. Protein: CASRKGRLDSYEQYF.